One and the same sample provided the 7 T cell receptor beta chains below, sequenced in a study of T cell repertoires in cytomegalovirus infection. TCRdb independently ran MiXCR on the reads; one entry per CDR3 protein. This sample has hundreds of thousands of distinct CDR3 sequences, with roughly 26% found just once. The sequencing input was CD8+ T cells from PBMCs. The origin of the receptors is a human donor in good health (CMV status not recorded). Some clones in this sample may be carry-over from other donors' samples.

This sequence joins TRBV2 and TRBJ1-2; D is uncertain. The germline V gene encodes CDR1 SNHLY and CDR2 FYNNEI. V lost 3 bases to trimming and J lost 5 bases, with 10 bases between them. CDR3 size: 13 residues. CDR3 loop: CASSERAEYGYTF. DNA for the CDR3: TGTGCCAGCAGTGAGCGGGCAGAATATGGCTACACCTTC.

V gene TRBV6-6 combines with J gene TRBJ2-5; a possible D gene is TRBD2 (6 bases). Germline assignment: CDR1 MNHNY and CDR2 SVGAGI (reference sequence). Deletions cut 1 base from V and 5 bases from J, with 14 bases between. The CDR3 length is 15 residues. As DNA, the CDR3 is TGTGCCAGCAGTTACTGGGACTCCGAGGGCGAGACCCAGTACTTC. The encoded protein is CASSYWDSEGETQYF.

This clonotype was detected ten times or more. The chain carries TRBV7-2 and TRBJ2-2; D might be TRBD2 (6 bases). The V end lost 5 bases, the J end lost 7 bases, and 17 bases lay between the germline ends. This CDR3 spans 15 amino acids. Germline-derived CDR1 and CDR2 are SGHTA and FQGNSA. As DNA, the CDR3 is TGTGCCAGCAGCCCCCCAGGGAGGAGGGGCGGGGAGCTGTTTTTT. It translates to CASSPPGRRGGELFF.

With regard to this clonotype: A much larger clone lies one base from this, so it may be a read error. The chain recombines TRBV7-6 with TRBJ1-1; D uncertain. The CDR3 length is 12 residues. Germline V gives CDR1 SGHVS, CDR2 FNYEAQ. Trimming stripped 2 bases from V and 5 bases from J, with 6 bases between. The CDR3 here is CASSLKLTEAFF. The CDR3 DNA follows: TGTGCCAGCAGCTTAAAGTTGACTGAAGCTTTCTTT.

This clonotype was counted a few times. The chain has TRBV6-6 and TRBJ1-2, with a tentative D call TRBD1 (5 bases). This CDR3 has 18 residues. From germline, CDR1 is MNHNY and CDR2 SVGAGI (reference sequence). V was clipped by 3 bases and J by 2 bases, with 22 bases between them. For the CDR3, the DNA is TGTGCCAGCAGTTATCCGTCCCATCGGGACGGCGGAAACTATGGCTACACCTTC. It encodes CASSYPSHRDGGNYGYTF.

A note on this clonotype: This may stem from a read error, because a much larger clone lies one nucleotide away. The CDR3 DNA reads as TGTGCCAACAGTTTTAGTCTGGGGAATGTGGGCAATCAGCCCCAGCATTTT. Translating gives CANSFSLGNVGNQPQHF. V is TRBV28 and J is TRBJ1-5; no definite D call. CDR3 length: 17 amino acids. Germline CDR1 reads MDHEN; CDR2 reads SYDVKM.

The chain is built from TRBV12-3 or TRBV12-4 and TRBJ2-5; 7 positions agree with TRBD1. J lost 1 base, V lost 4 bases, and 9 bases had no gene match. The CDR3 is 16 residues long. Here the CDR3 DNA reads TGTGCCAGCAGTTCGACAGGGAATTCCTTCCAAGAGACCCAGTACTTC. Translating gives CASSSTGNSFQETQYF.